A single sample gave rise to the 21 T cell receptor beta chains below, sequenced in a study of cytomegalovirus exposure and HLA in healthy donors. Profiling relied on immunoSEQ multiplex PCR, and the TCRdb table lists in-frame clones only, not all of them. The sample contains 60,000 to 75,000 clones, around 96% of which appear only once. Sequencing was carried out using PBMCs. Receptors were obtained from a young man in good health and CMV-seronegative.

The chain joins TRBV4-1 to TRBJ2-7, with 8 bases identical to TRBD1. Trimming took 1 base from V and 2 from J; bases not matched to a gene: 4. Per the germline V gene, CDR1 is MGHRA and CDR2 is YSYEKL. This CDR3 contains 15 residues. CDR3 region: CASSQGQGATYEQYF. CDR3 DNA: TGCGCCAGCAGCCAAGGCCAGGGGGCGACCTACGAGCAGTACTTC.

This clone showed up just once. The chain links TRBV9 to TRBJ2-1; 13 nucleotides line up with TRBD2. J was trimmed by 6 bases and V by 0 bases; bases with no gene match: 12. The CDR3 has 19 amino acids. Germline V CDR1 and CDR2: SGDLS, YYNGEE. DNA for the CDR3: TGTGCCAGCAGCGTAGACAACGGACTAGCGGGGGACCCCGCCAATGAGCAGTTCTTC. It translates to CASSVDNGLAGDPANEQFF.

This clone was detected only once. The V gene is TRBV7-2, the J gene TRBJ1-1; 8 bases are a match to TRBD1. Germline V gene sequence: CDR1 SGHTA, CDR2 FQGNSA. This CDR3 region has 15 residues. The ends lost 0 bases at V and 0 bases at J; junction bases unmatched: 0. DNA of the CDR3: TGTGCCAGCAGCTTAGCGGGACAGGTGAACACTGAAGCTTTCTTT. Amino acid sequence: CASSLAGQVNTEAFF.

The J gene is TRBJ2-5, the V gene TRBV29-1, with a weak D call TRBD2 (7 bases). The germline gives CDR1 SQVTM, CDR2 ANQGSEA. The CDR3 runs 13 residues. The V end lost 8 bases, the J end lost 5 bases, and 18 bases lay between the germline ends. Written as DNA, the CDR3 is TGCAGCATCTGGACAGCCGGGAGGGAGACCCAGTACTTC. Translation: CSIWTAGRETQYF.

This sequence joins TRBV28 and TRBJ2-7; 9 nucleotides agree with TRBD2. CDR3 size: 16 residues. The V gene end was trimmed by 8 bases and the J gene end by 1 base; junction bases not matched to a gene: 12. Germline values: CDR1 MDHEN, CDR2 SYDVKM. The CDR3 region is CASRPGGRAFSYEQYF. CDR3 sequence (DNA): TGTGCCAGCCGGCCAGGCGGGAGGGCCTTTTCCTACGAGCAGTACTTC.

J is TRBJ2-5 and V is TRBV7-2, with D possibly matching TRBD2 (6 bases). The V end lost 1 base, the J end lost 7 bases, and 13 bases lay between the germline ends. CDR1 and CDR2 from the germline V gene are SGHTA and FQGNSA. This CDR3 has 14 amino acids. CDR3 sequence reads: CASSLEASDGTQYF. CDR3 DNA: TGTGCCAGCAGCTTAGAGGCTAGCGACGGGACCCAGTACTTC.

V and J are TRBV6-1 and TRBJ2-5; TRBD1 might be the D (6 bases). Germline lookup yields CDR1 MNHNS and CDR2 SASEGT. Trimming shortened V by 8 bases and J by 3 bases, and 19 bases separated the two germline ends. The CDR3 is made up of 15 amino acids. Here the CDR3 DNA reads TGTGCCAGCCCAGGGGTTTGGGCCCCCAAAGAGACCCAGTACTTC. Protein product: CASPGVWAPKETQYF.

The V call is TRBV28, the J call TRBJ1-5; possibly TRBD1 for D (6 bases). The CDR3 runs to 13 residues. CDR1 is MDHEN, CDR2 SYDVKM, per germline. Trimming cost V 4 bases and J 4 bases, with 8 bases left between them. The CDR3 reads CASSSTGNQPQHF. The CDR3 nucleotides read TGTGCCAGCAGTTCCACAGGGAATCAGCCCCAGCATTTT.

V is TRBV10-2 and J is TRBJ2-5; tentatively, D is TRBD2 (5 bases). Germline-derived CDR1 and CDR2 are WSHSY and SAAADI. V was shortened by 10 bases and J by 4 bases, with 16 bases between the two germline ends. This CDR3 region has 13 residues. The CDR3 protein is CATLTGRGETQYF. CDR3 bases: TGCGCCACCCTTACTGGACGGGGAGAGACCCAGTACTTC.

This chain links TRBV2 with TRBJ1-4; D is perhaps TRBD1 (5 bases). The CDR3 covers 16 residues. Per the germline V gene, CDR1 is SNHLY and CDR2 is FYNNEI. Trimming removed 7 bases from V and 5 bases from J, with 20 bases in between. CDR3 in DNA: TGTGCCAGCAATCTACTCAAGGGGCAGGGCAATGAAAAACTGTTTTTT. This gives the protein CASNLLKGQGNEKLFF.

The chain uses TRBV2 and TRBJ2-3; TRBD1 matches 8 bases. Per germline, CDR1 SNHLY and CDR2 FYNNEI. Losses at the gene ends were 6 bases for V and 4 bases for J; bases not matched to a gene: 6. The CDR3 is 14 residues long. The CDR3 here is CASRVGQGPDTQYF. As DNA, the CDR3 is TGTGCCAGCAGGGTTGGACAGGGCCCAGATACGCAGTATTTT.

The rearrangement links TRBV15 to TRBJ2-1, with a possible D match to TRBD2 (5 bases). CDR1 is LNHNV and CDR2 is YYDKDF in the germline V gene (reference sequence). The CDR3 length is 12 residues. V was shortened by 5 bases and J by 7 bases, with 9 bases between the two germline ends. CDR3 bases: TGTGCCACCAGCTTGGACTTTAATGAGCAGTTCTTC. Residues: CATSLDFNEQFF.

V and J are TRBV7-9 and TRBJ2-2; 13 nucleotides match TRBD2. The CDR3 length is 16 residues. Per the germline V gene, CDR1 is SEHNR and CDR2 is FQNEAQ (reference sequence). The junction had 7 bases not matched to a gene; V was cut back by 5 bases and J by 7 bases. CDR3 sequence (DNA): TGTGCCAGCAGCAGTACTAGCGGGAGGGCCCTCGGGGAGCTGTTTTTT. Amino acid sequence: CASSSTSGRALGELFF.

This clone was picked up one time. The chain uses TRBV19 and TRBJ1-1; D is possibly TRBD1 (6 bases). The germline gives CDR1 LNHDA, CDR2 SQIVND (reference sequence). Trimming removed 4 bases at V and 7 bases at J, with 16 bases between. The CDR3 has 14 amino acids. CDR3 region: CASSTFQGSDEAFF. CDR3 nucleotide sequence: TGTGCCAGTAGTACCTTCCAGGGGTCGGATGAAGCTTTCTTT.

The CDR3 loop reads CASSLESGWETQYF. The CDR3 nucleotides are TGTGCCAGCAGCTTAGAATCAGGGTGGGAGACCCAGTACTTC. This rearrangement joins TRBV7-2 to TRBJ2-5; TRBD1 is a possible D gene (5 bases). The CDR3 is made up of 14 amino acids. The ends were cut back, 1 base at V and 5 bases at J, with 11 bases in the middle. The germline V gene encodes CDR1 SGHTA and CDR2 FQGNSA.

The rearrangement links TRBV4-1 to TRBJ2-5; 11 nucleotides match TRBD2. Germline V lookup: CDR1 MGHRA, CDR2 YSYEKL. CDR3 length equals 17 residues. V gave up 1 base and J gave up 5 bases; unmatched junction bases: 9. This CDR3 reads CASSQGLSGRGRETQYF. The CDR3 DNA is TGCGCCAGCAGCCAAGGCCTTAGCGGGAGGGGGAGGGAGACCCAGTACTTC.

This chain connects TRBV7-2 to TRBJ2-4, with 9 bases matching TRBD1. Germline V lookup: CDR1 SGHTA, CDR2 FQGNSA. The length of the CDR3 is 15 residues. J gave up 5 bases and V 5 bases, and 7 bases lay outside the gene matches. The chain's CDR3 is CASSPFGTGQNIQYF. The CDR3 DNA reads TGTGCCAGCAGCCCCTTTGGGACAGGGCAAAACATTCAGTACTTC.

The rearrangement links TRBV5-1 to TRBJ2-1; 8 bases align to TRBD2. Trimming at V came to 1 base and at J to 3 bases, leaving 6 bases not matched to a gene. The germline CDR1 and CDR2 sequences are SGHRS and YFSETQ. The CDR3 covers 16 residues. The CDR3 nucleotides read TGCGCCAGCAGCTTGCACGGGGGGGGGCTCTACAATGAGCAGTTCTTC. This translates into CASSLHGGGLYNEQFF.

This chain uses TRBV19 with TRBJ1-5; weak D call: TRBD1 (5 bases). This CDR3 contains 15 residues. Germline assignment: CDR1 LNHDA and CDR2 SQIVND (reference sequence). With 6 bases removed from V and 0 bases from J, the gap between germline ends came to 12 bases. CDR3 sequence: CASSPQGFSNQPQHF. CDR3 nucleotides: TGTGCCAGTAGCCCCCAGGGATTTAGCAATCAGCCCCAGCATTTT.

The genes are TRBV29-1 and TRBJ2-3; 10 bases align to TRBD2. Unmatched junction bases numbered 6, after V lost 7 bases and J lost 2 bases. The CDR3 spans 14 residues. Per the germline V gene, CDR1 is SQVTM and CDR2 is ANQGSEA. The CDR3 DNA reads TGCAGCGGCTGGACTAGCGGCACCACAGATACGCAGTATTTT. Its protein is CSGWTSGTTDTQYF.

The V gene is TRBV5-1, the J gene TRBJ2-5; 11 nucleotides align to TRBD2. Germline CDR1 is SGHRS and CDR2 is YFSETQ. Trimming cost V 4 bases and J 1 base; bases outside gene matches: 6. The CDR3 runs 16 residues. The CDR3 DNA follows: TGCGCCAGCAGCCAAGTAGCGGGAGGGGGCCAAGAGACCCAGTACTTC. This codes for CASSQVAGGGQETQYF.